Below are 6 T cell receptor beta chains sequenced from a single sample in a study of blood T cell repertoires in COVID-19. The assay was immunoSEQ multiplex PCR, and TCRdb's table has in-frame clones only and misses some. Of around 96,000 clones listed, about 96% are singletons. The sequenced sample was peripheral blood. The receptors here all came from a human donor with active COVID-19. The donor label of this sample is uncertain.

The genes are TRBV9 and TRBJ2-1; 7 bases are shared with TRBD2. There are 14 residues in the CDR3. From germline, CDR1 is SGDLS and CDR2 YYNGEE. V shed 2 bases, J shed 5 bases, and the junction held 4 bases outside the gene matches. The CDR3 reads CASSVGGTHNEQFF. The CDR3 DNA reads as TGTGCCAGCAGCGTCGGGGGGACCCACAATGAGCAGTTCTTC. Based on the CDR3 plus reference TRBV9 and TRBJ2-1, the full variable domain is DSGVTQTPKHLITATGQRVTLRCSPRSGDLSVYWYQQSLDQGLQFLIQYYNGEERAKGNILERFSAQQFPDLHSELNLSSLELGDSALYFCASSVGGTHNEQFFGPGTRLTVL.

This chain joins TRBV28 and TRBJ1-5, with D unclear. In germline, CDR1 is MDHEN, CDR2 SYDVKM. Trimming removed 7 bases at V and 2 bases at J, with 18 bases between. CDR3 length: 16 amino acids. CDR3 sequence: CASNSKGGFGNQPQHF. Written as DNA, the CDR3 is TGTGCCAGCAACTCAAAAGGAGGCTTTGGCAATCAGCCCCAGCATTTT.

This chain uses TRBV7-2 with TRBJ2-1; 8 positions agree with TRBD1. This CDR3 is built from 15 residues. The germline CDR1 and CDR2 sequences are SGHTA and FQGNSA. With V trimmed by 7 bases and J by 2 bases, 7 bases remained unmatched. The CDR3 nucleotides are TGTGCCAGCACGGAAACAGGGGGTCCCTACAATGAGCAGTTCTTC. It specifies CASTETGGPYNEQFF.

The rearrangement uses TRBV5-4 and TRBJ1-2; D is unclear. From germline, CDR1 is SGHNT and CDR2 YYREEE (reference sequence). The CDR3 is 13 residues long. Trimming removed 0 bases at V and 14 bases at J, with 17 bases between. The CDR3 is CASSLDVGRLVTF. The DNA of the CDR3 is TGTGCCAGCAGCTTGGACGTCGGGAGGCTCGTTACCTTC.

The chain recombines TRBV6-1 with TRBJ1-2; possible D gene TRBD1, 6 bases. The germline V gene has CDR1 MNHNS and CDR2 SASEGT. Trimming removed 8 bases at V and 3 bases at J, with 7 bases between. This CDR3 contains 11 residues. The CDR3 DNA reads as TGTGCCAGCCGGACAGACTATGGCTACACCTTC. Translation gives CASRTDYGYTF.

The chain joins TRBV29-1 to TRBJ1-5, with 12 bases matching TRBD1. This CDR3 region has 13 residues. Germline values: CDR1 SQVTM, CDR2 ANQGSEA. The trim removed 4 bases at V and 8 bases at J, leaving 3 bases unmatched. The CDR3 sequence: CSVAGTGGEPQHF. CDR3 DNA sequence: TGCAGCGTTGCCGGGACAGGGGGCGAGCCCCAGCATTTT. Combining the CDR3 with reference TRBV29-1 and TRBJ1-5 gives the whole variable domain SAVISQKPSRDICQRGTSLTIQCQVDSQVTMMFWYRQQPGQSLTLIATANQGSEATYESGFVIDKFPISRPNLTFSTLTVSNMSPEDSSIYLCSVAGTGGEPQHFGDGTRLSIL.